This T cell receptor (beta chain) was observed in a study of blood T cell repertoires in COVID-19. Looking at the study overall: Acute and convalescent COVID-19 samples came from the United States, Italy and Spain. T cells, B-cell-depleted T cells, or PBMCs supplied cDNA or gDNA.

Original data processing: The authors estimated nucleated cell counts from reference gene primer amplification. Some clones are missing from TCRdb's copy, which holds only in-frame ones; the method was immunoSEQ multiplex PCR. V and J calls and clone size are as listed in that table; D and trimming were resolved from the DNA. The table records some 200,000 clones, 84% of them present only once. The V gene end was trimmed by 4 bases and the J gene end by 0 bases; junction bases not matched to a gene: 6. Germline-derived CDR1 and CDR2 are MDHEN and SYDVKM. The CDR3 loop spans 16 amino acids. V gene TRBV28 combines with J gene TRBJ2-3, with TRBD1 matching 8 bases. Specimen: peripheral blood. This receptor was identified in a man aged 50 to 60 with active or convalescent COVID-19. The CDR3 DNA sequence: TGTGCCAGCAGTTCCCCGGGGGACAGGAGCACAGATACGCAGTATTTT. Protein sequence: CASSSPGDRSTDTQYF.